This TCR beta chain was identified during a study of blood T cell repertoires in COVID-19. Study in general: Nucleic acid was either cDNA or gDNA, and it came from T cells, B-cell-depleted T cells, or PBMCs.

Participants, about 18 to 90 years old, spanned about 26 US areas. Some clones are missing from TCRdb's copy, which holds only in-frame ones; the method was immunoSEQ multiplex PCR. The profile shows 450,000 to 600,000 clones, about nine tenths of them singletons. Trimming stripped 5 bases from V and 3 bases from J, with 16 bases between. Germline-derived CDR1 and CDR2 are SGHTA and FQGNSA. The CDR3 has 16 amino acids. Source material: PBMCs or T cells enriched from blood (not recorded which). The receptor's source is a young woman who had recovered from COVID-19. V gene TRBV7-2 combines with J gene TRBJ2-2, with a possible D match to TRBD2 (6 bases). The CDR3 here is CASSPTSSSDTGELFF. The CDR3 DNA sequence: TGTGCCAGCAGCCCGACTAGTTCGTCAGACACCGGGGAGCTGTTTTTT.